This T cell receptor beta chain was sequenced during a study of T cells after yellow fever vaccination. The study's findings and limits: Detected again after the booster were most primary-vaccination clones, at 96% CD4 and 88% CD8.

TCR cDNA was made by 5'RACE template switching, adding a universal primer site and UMIs. Each CDR3 protein gets one entry after TCRdb re-called the 5' RACE reads with MiXCR. The data contain approximately 340,000 distinct CDR3 sequences, 8.7% of them seen just once; the ten biggest clones take up roughly 18%. Per the germline V gene, CDR1 is MNHEY and CDR2 is SMNVEV (reference sequence). The CDR3 consists of 13 residues. The junction had 9 bases not matched to a gene; V was cut back by 11 bases and J by 4 bases. This clonotype appeared many times. Its antigen is not identified. This receptor was obtained from a man younger than 30 who received the YFV17D yellow fever vaccine. The chain couples TRBV27 to TRBJ1-2; TRBD1 matches 8 bases. The sequencing here drew on PBMCs, taken on the day of the first yellow fever vaccination. CDR3 region: CAVGVTGAYGYTF. CDR3 DNA: TGTGCCGTGGGGGTGACAGGGGCCTATGGCTACACCTTC.